This paragraph reports one T cell receptor (beta chain). Its antigen remains unknown. This CDR3 comprises 14 residues. CDR1 SNHLY and CDR2 FYNNEI come from the germline V gene. V was trimmed by 6 bases and J by 1 base, leaving 10 bases between them. The sample is drawn from a study of shared clonotypes between healthy human individuals. Study outcomes and limitations: A handful of donors shared about 5% of their naive CD4 clonotypes. The authors expected sequencing depth to affect clonotype sharing among donors.

It was about 190 ng DNA, approximately 28,000 T cell genomes, that sorted-subset replicate PCRs used. Original data processing: ImmunoSEQ output lacked quality scores and full-length reads, limiting matched filtering. TCRdb keeps only in-frame clones here, not all; method: immunoSEQ multiplex PCR. D and trimming come from the DNA, and the V and J calls and clone size come from that table. This table has some 2,000,000 clones, 85% to 95% appearing once. J is TRBJ1-3 and V is TRBV2, with D possibly being TRBD1 (6 bases). The source of this sequence is a man between 18 and 35 years old in good health. The sequencing sample was made of naive CD4+ T cells sorted from blood. Specified subset: CD45RA+ positively selected. CDR3 loop: CASRKQGSGNTIYF. The DNA for the CDR3 is TGTGCCAGCAGGAAACAGGGATCTGGAAACACCATATATTTT.